The next 2 T cell receptor delta chains were all read from a single sample in a study of gamma-delta T cells after stem cell transplantation. TCRdb re-identified clones in the RT-PCR reads via CATT. Seen here are thousands of delta-chain clones, around 4.1% observed once, and the top ten hold 41%. The sample comprised gamma-delta T cells. All receptors come from a human donor. It is not recorded whose cells these are; they may come from a transplant donor.

By sample fraction, this clone is medium-sized. The junction and the germline gene differ at one end; a read error may be behind it. Other nucleotide sequences from this sample produce the same CDR3. This rearrangement joins TRDV2 to TRDJ1, with 12 bases aligning to TRDD3. This CDR3 region has 20 residues. Germline V gene lookup returns CDR1 GEAIGNYY and CDR2 EKD. The CDR3 DNA reads TGTGCCTGTGACACTCTACGGTCTGGGGGATACGATCGGGACACCGACAAACTCATCTTT. The encoded protein is CACDTLRSGGYDRDTDKLIF.

A remark on this clone: The mismatch at residue 7 between this DNA's translation and the TCRdb protein of a much larger clone likely reflects a read error; the protein shown is translated from the DNA. The chain employs TRDV1 and TRDJ1; TRDD3 agrees at 10 bases. Germline values: CDR1 TSWWSYY, CDR2 QGS. The CDR3 covers 21 residues. Trimming removed 0 bases from V and 0 bases from J; junction bases left unmatched: 16. CDR3 DNA: TGTGCTCTTGGGGAACTTCATGGATGGGGGATACTTGGTCCCTACACCGATAAACTCATCTTT. Translation: CALGELHGWGILGPYTDKLIF.